The clone carrying this T cell receptor (beta chain) was counted a few times. Antigen unknown. These data come from a study of cytomegalovirus exposure and HLA in healthy donors. Broader study findings: TRBV6-2, TRBV6-3 and other indistinguishable V segments were excluded. Later examination showed HLA-associated TCR beta chains had greater clonal expansion than equally common others.

The V and J ends lost 5 bases and 1 base respectively, with 9 bases between them. This CDR3 comprises 13 residues. From germline, CDR1 is SGHNT and CDR2 YYREEE (reference sequence). Researchers ran the PCR with 60 Vbeta and 13 Jbeta primers. The repertoire was sequenced with immunoSEQ multiplex PCR; TCRdb's copy has only in-frame clones and lacks some. The sample records 140,000 to 150,000 clones, approximately 9% being singletons. V and J are TRBV5-4 and TRBJ1-1; D uncertain. The clonotype comes from a male donor in good health and CMV-seronegative. Specimen: PBMCs. In DNA, the CDR3 is TGTGCCAGCAGACCACGACAGAACACTGAAGCTTTCTTT. It specifies CASRPRQNTEAFF.